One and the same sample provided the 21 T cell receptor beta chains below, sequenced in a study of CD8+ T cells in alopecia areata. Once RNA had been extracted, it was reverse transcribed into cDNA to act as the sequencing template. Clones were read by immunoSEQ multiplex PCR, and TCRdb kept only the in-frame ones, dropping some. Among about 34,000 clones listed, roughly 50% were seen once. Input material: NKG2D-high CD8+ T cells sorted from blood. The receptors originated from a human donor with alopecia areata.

The CDR3, as DNA: TGTGCCAGCAGCTTAAGGGACAGTTCCTACGAGCAGTACTTC. Amino acids: CASSLRDSSYEQYF. The chain links TRBV7-9 to TRBJ2-7; 7 bases map to TRBD1. The CDR3 has 14 residues. CDR1 is SEHNR and CDR2 is FQNEAQ in the germline V gene (reference sequence). Trimming at V came to 2 bases and at J to 1 base, leaving 2 bases not matched to a gene.

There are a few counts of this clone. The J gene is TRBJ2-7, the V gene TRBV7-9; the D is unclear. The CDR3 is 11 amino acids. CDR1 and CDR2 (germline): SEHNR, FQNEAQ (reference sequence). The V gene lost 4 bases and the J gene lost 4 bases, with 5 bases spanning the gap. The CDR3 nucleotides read TGTGCCAGCAGCTCTGAATACGAGCAGTACTTC. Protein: CASSSEYEQYF. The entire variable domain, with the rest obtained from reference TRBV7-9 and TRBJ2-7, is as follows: DTGVSQNPRHKITKRGQNVTFRCDPISEHNRLYWYRQTLGQGPEFLTYFQNEAQLEKSRLLSDRFSAERPKGSFSTLEIQRTEQGDSAMYLCASSSEYEQYFGPGTRLTVT.

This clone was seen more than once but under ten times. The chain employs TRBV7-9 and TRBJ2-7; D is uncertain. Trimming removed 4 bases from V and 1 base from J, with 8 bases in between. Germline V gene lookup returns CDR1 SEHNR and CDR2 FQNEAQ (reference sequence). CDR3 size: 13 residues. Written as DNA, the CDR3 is TGTGCCAGCAGCTCGTCCGTTTCCTACGAGCAGTACTTC. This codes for CASSSSVSYEQYF.

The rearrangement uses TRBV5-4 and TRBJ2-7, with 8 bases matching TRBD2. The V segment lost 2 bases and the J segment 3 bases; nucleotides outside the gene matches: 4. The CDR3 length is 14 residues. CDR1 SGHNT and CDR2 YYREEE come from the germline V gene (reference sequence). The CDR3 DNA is TGTGCCAGCAGCTTCGGCAGCGGGGGCTACGAGCAGTACTTC. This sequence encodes CASSFGSGGYEQYF.

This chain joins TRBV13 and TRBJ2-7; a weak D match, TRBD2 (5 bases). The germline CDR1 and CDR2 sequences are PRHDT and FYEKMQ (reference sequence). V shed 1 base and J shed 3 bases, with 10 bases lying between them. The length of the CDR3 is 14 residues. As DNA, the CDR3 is TGTGCCAGCAGCTTAGTCGGGGAAAACTACGAGCAGTACTTC. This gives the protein CASSLVGENYEQYF. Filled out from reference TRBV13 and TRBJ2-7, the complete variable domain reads AAGVIQSPRHLIKEKRETATLKCYPIPRHDTVYWYQQGPGQDPQFLISFYEKMQSDKGSIPDRFSAQQFSDYHSELNMSSLELGDSALYFCASSLVGENYEQYFGPGTRLTVT.

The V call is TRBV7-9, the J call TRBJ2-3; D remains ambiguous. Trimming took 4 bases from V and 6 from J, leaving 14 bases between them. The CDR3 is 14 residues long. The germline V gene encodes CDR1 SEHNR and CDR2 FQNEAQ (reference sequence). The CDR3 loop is CASSSKTDPDTQYF. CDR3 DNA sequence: TGTGCCAGCAGCTCGAAAACAGACCCTGATACGCAGTATTTT.

Written as DNA, the CDR3 is TGCGCCAGCAGCCTAGGTCTAGCGGGAGCAGATACGCAGTATTTT. This translates into CASSLGLAGADTQYF. The rearrangement uses TRBV4-1 and TRBJ2-3; 10 bases fit TRBD2. The CDR3 contains 15 residues. J was trimmed by 4 bases and V by 4 bases; bases with no gene match: 5. Germline CDR1 reads MGHRA; CDR2 reads YSYEKL.

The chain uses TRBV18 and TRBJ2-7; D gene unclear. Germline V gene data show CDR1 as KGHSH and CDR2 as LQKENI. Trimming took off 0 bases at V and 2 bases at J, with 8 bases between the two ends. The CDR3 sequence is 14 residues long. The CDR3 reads CASSPPEHPYEQYF. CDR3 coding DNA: TGTGCCAGCTCACCACCCGAACACCCCTACGAGCAGTACTTC.

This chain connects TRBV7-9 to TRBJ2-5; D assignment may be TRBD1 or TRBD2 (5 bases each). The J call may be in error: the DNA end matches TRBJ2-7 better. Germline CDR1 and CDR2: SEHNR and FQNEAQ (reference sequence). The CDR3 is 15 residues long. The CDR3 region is CASSLGDRNSYEQYF. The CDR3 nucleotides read TGTGCCAGCAGCTTAGGGGACCGTAACTCCTACGAGCAGTACTTC.

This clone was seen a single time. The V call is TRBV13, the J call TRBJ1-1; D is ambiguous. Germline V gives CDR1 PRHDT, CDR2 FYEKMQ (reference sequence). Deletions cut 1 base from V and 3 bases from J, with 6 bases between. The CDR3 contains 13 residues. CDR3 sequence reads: CASSLVQHTEAFF. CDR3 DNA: TGTGCCAGCAGCTTAGTTCAGCACACTGAAGCTTTCTTT.

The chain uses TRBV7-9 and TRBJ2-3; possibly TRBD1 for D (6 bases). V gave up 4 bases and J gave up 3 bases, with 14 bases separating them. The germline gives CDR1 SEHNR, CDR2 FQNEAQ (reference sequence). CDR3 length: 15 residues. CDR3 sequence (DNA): TGTGCCAGCAGCTACACCCAAGGACAGACAGATACGCAGTATTTT. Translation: CASSYTQGQTDTQYF.

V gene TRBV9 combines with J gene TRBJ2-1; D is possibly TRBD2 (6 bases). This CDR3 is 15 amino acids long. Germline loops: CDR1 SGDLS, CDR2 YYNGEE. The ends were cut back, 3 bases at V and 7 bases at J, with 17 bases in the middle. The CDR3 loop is CASSAAGTPGNEQFF. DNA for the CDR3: TGTGCCAGCAGCGCAGCCGGGACTCCGGGGAATGAGCAGTTCTTC.

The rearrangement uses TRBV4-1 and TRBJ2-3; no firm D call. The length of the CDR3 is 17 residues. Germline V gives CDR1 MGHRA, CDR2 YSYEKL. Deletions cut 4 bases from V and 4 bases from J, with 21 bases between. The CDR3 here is CASSPILLASSADTQYF. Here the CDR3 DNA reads TGCGCCAGCAGCCCGATCCTGCTTGCGAGCTCGGCAGATACGCAGTATTTT.

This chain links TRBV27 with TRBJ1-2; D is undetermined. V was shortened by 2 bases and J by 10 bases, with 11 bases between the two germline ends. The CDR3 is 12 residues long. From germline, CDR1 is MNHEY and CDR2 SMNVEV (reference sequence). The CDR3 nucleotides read TGTGCCAGCAGTTTAGGTTCCGGCCACTACACCTTC. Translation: CASSLGSGHYTF.

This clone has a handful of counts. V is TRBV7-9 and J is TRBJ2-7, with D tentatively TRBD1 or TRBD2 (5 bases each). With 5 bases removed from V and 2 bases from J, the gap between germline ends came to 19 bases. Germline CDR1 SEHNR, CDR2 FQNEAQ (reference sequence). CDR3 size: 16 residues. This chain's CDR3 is CASSGTGTAEPYEQYF. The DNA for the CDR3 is TGTGCCAGCAGCGGCACCGGGACGGCCGAACCCTACGAGCAGTACTTC. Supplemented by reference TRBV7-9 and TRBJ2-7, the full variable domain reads DTGVSQNPRHKITKRGQNVTFRCDPISEHNRLYWYRQTLGQGPEFLTYFQNEAQLEKSRLLSDRFSAERPKGSFSTLEIQRTEQGDSAMYLCASSGTGTAEPYEQYFGPGTRLTVT.

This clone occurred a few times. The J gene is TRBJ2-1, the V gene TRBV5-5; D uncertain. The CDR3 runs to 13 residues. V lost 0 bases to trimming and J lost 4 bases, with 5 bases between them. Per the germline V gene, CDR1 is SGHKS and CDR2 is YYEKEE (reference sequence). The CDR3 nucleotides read TGTGCCAGCAGCTTGGGGGGTTACAATGAGCAGTTCTTC. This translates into CASSLGGYNEQFF.

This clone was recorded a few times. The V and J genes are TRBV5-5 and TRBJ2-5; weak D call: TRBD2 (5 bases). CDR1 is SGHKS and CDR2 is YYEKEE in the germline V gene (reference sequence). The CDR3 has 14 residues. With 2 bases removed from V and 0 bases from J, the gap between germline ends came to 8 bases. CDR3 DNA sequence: TGTGCCAGCAGCTTAGACTATAACCAAGAGACCCAGTACTTC. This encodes CASSLDYNQETQYF.

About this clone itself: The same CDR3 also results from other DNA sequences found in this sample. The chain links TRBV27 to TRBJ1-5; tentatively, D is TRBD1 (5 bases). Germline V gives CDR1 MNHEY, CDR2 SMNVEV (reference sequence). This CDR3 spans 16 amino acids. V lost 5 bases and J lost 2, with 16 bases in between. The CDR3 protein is CASSLSGVRGNQPQHF. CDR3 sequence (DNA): TGTGCCAGCAGTCTCTCGGGGGTACGGGGCAATCAGCCCCAGCATTTT.

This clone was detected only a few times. The CDR3 spells CAASIGADDNEQFF. Here the CDR3 DNA reads TGTGCCGCCAGTATAGGTGCCGACGACAATGAGCAGTTCTTC. V gene TRBV19 combines with J gene TRBJ2-1, with no clear D. Germline CDR1 LNHDA, CDR2 SQIVND (reference sequence). The CDR3 covers 14 residues. V lost 11 bases and J lost 5, with 19 bases in between.

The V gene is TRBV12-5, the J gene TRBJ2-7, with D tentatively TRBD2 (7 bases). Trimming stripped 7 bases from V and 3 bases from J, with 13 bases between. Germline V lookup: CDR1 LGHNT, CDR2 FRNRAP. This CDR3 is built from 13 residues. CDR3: CASVGGGGYEQYF. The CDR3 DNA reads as TGTGCTAGTGTTGGGGGAGGGGGCTACGAGCAGTACTTC.

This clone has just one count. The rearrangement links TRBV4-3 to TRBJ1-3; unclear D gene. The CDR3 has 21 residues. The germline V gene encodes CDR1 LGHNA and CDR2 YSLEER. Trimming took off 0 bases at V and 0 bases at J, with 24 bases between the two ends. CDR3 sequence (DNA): TGCGCCAGCAGCCAAGATTATGGGGAGGATTCACTCTTCGGCTCTGGAAACACCATATATTTT. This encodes CASSQDYGEDSLFGSGNTIYF.